A single sample is the source of the 8 T cell receptor beta chains below, sequenced in a study of OX40 agonist ivuxolimab in advanced cancers. Sequencing was performed with immunoSEQ multiplex PCR; in TCRdb, only in-frame clones are kept and a portion is missing. The sample consists of 100,000 to 120,000 clones, approximately 89% of them appearing once. The specimen was CD4+ or CD8+ T cells sorted from blood, collected in a trial of the OX40 agonist ivuxolimab. The receptors were gathered from an adult with an advanced solid tumor such as melanoma, head and neck, liver or kidney cancer.

The rearrangement uses TRBV11-2 and TRBJ2-7, with 9 bases identical to TRBD1. The germline V gene has CDR1 SGHAT and CDR2 FQNNGV. Trimming at V came to 6 bases and at J to 3 bases, leaving 9 bases not matched to a gene. The CDR3 extends over 15 amino acids. CDR3 in DNA: TGTGCCAGCAGGACACAGGGGGCCTTCGGCTACGAGCAGTACTTC. The encoded protein is CASRTQGAFGYEQYF.

The chain uses TRBV10-3 and TRBJ1-2; D is undetermined. CDR3 length: 16 residues. Trimming removed 7 bases at V and 0 bases at J, with 18 bases between. CDR1 and CDR2 from the germline V gene are ENHRY and SYGVKD. The CDR3 sequence: CAIKEVGFDTNYGYTF. The CDR3 DNA reads TGTGCCATCAAGGAGGTTGGATTTGATACTAACTATGGCTACACCTTC.

The chain carries TRBV7-9 and TRBJ2-5; TRBD2 agrees at 8 bases. Germline assignment: CDR1 SEHNR and CDR2 FQNEAQ (reference sequence). CDR3 size: 14 residues. V dropped 6 bases and J dropped 2; count of bases not matched to a gene: 5. This chain's CDR3 is CASRELAEQETQYF. Written as DNA, the CDR3 is TGTGCCAGCAGAGAACTAGCGGAGCAAGAGACCCAGTACTTC.

The chain combines TRBV4-1 with TRBJ2-3, with D unclear. Germline V lookup: CDR1 MGHRA, CDR2 YSYEKL. The CDR3 spans 13 residues. Trimming removed 2 bases at V and 0 bases at J, with 3 bases between. In DNA, the CDR3 is TGCGCCAGCAGCCAACAGAGCACAGATACGCAGTATTTT. Translated: CASSQQSTDTQYF.

In regard to this clone: A read error may produce the germline difference seen at one junction end. V and J are TRBV20-1 and TRBJ1-4; D possibly corresponds to TRBD1 (5 bases). CDR1 DFQATT and CDR2 SNEGSKA come from the germline V gene (reference sequence). CDR3 length equals 8 residues. The CDR3 region is CSAPKGIF. In DNA, the CDR3 is TGCAGTGCCCCTAAGGGGATTTTT.

The gene calls are TRBV7-2 and TRBJ2-1; weak D call: TRBD2 (6 bases). This CDR3 has 16 residues. From germline, CDR1 is SGHTA and CDR2 FQGNSA. V was shortened by 8 bases and J by 4 bases, with 21 bases between the two germline ends. The CDR3 coding sequence is TGTGCCAGCGGCCCTGGGGGGAGCCGGCGGTACAATGAGCAGTTCTTC. Translating it yields CASGPGGSRRYNEQFF.

The genes are TRBV11-3 and TRBJ2-3, with D possibly being TRBD1 (5 bases). The V end lost 5 bases, the J end lost 0 bases, and 12 bases lay between the germline ends. Germline V gene sequence: CDR1 SGHNT, CDR2 YENEEA. This CDR3 comprises 15 residues. CDR3 residues: CASSREAGSTDTQYF. The CDR3 DNA sequence: TGTGCCAGCAGCCGTGAGGCAGGGAGCACAGATACGCAGTATTTT.

This clone showed up just once. J is TRBJ2-7 and V is TRBV10-3; D might be TRBD1 (6 bases). Trimming removed 3 bases at V and 5 bases at J, with 17 bases between. The germline V gene encodes CDR1 ENHRY and CDR2 SYGVKD. CDR3 length: 15 amino acids. The CDR3 sequence: CAISDPRGDNHEQYF. CDR3 sequence (DNA): TGTGCCATCAGTGACCCTCGAGGGGACAATCACGAGCAGTACTTC.